Listed below are T cell receptor beta chains from one sample, sequenced in a study of blood T cell repertoires in COVID-19. Sequencing was performed with immunoSEQ multiplex PCR; in TCRdb, only in-frame clones are kept and a portion is missing. Of hundreds of thousands of clones in the sample, over 75% are singletons; the top ten hold 2.4%. The specimen sequenced was PBMCs or T cells enriched from blood (not recorded which). These receptors were obtained from a woman aged 18 to 35 who had recovered from COVID-19. Both conserved end residues are part of each CDR3. D genes are given only for firm matches. Clone size, where shown, is once, few, many, or a class for clones that have expanded.

TRBV5-1	-	TRBJ1-6	-	CASSLVWADSPLHF	TGCGCCAGCAGCTTGGTCTGGGCAGATTCACCCCTCCACTTT
TRBV18	-	TRBJ1-1	-	CASSQGLGGYTEAFF	TGTGCCAGCTCCCAAGGCCTCGGGGGGTACACTGAAGCTTTCTTT
TRBV4-2	-	TRBJ2-7	TRBD1	CASSQETGTGSYEQYF	TGTGCCAGCAGCCAAGAAACCGGGACAGGGTCCTACGAGCAGTACTTC
TRBV29-1	-	TRBJ2-1	TRBD2	CSVGLAGAYNEQFF	TGCAGCGTCGGACTAGCGGGGGCCTACAATGAGCAGTTCTTC
TRBV9	-	TRBJ1-2	TRBD1	CASSAHQGVDPYYGYTF	TGTGCCAGCAGCGCCCACCAGGGGGTGGACCCCTACTATGGCTACACCTTC
TRBV10-3	-	TRBJ2-1	TRBD2	CAISLAGGPNEQFF	TGTGCCATCAGTCTAGCGGGGGGGCCGAATGAGCAGTTCTTC
TRBV28	-	TRBJ1-1	-	CASSLGGMNTEAFF	TGTGCCAGCAGCCTAGGGGGAATGAACACTGAAGCTTTCTTT
TRBV27	-	TRBJ2-2	TRBD1	CASSSHSPGQGFFGELFF	TGTGCCAGCAGTTCGCACAGCCCGGGACAGGGTTTCTTCGGGGAGCTGTTTTTT
TRBV6-5	-	TRBJ1-5	-	CASQPLQGYQPQHF	TGTGCCAGCCAACCCCTCCAGGGGTATCAGCCCCAGCATTTT
TRBV9	-	TRBJ1-4	-	CASSVGANEKLFF	TGTGCCAGCAGCGTTGGAGCTAATGAAAAACTGTTTTTT
TRBV6-5	-	TRBJ1-5	-	CASSYSRGLGQPQHF	TGTGCCAGCAGTTACTCGCGGGGGCTCGGTCAGCCCCAGCATTTT
TRBV6-2/TRBV6-3	-	TRBJ1-6	-	CASSTTVSPLHF	TGTGCCAGCAGTACGACAGTCTCACCCCTCCACTTT
TRBV19	few	TRBJ2-3	-	CASSRVGVGTDTQYF	TGTGCCAGTTCCCGAGTCGGAGTCGGCACAGATACGCAGTATTTT
TRBV5-1	-	TRBJ2-6	TRBD2	CASSPGGTGANVLTF	TGCGCCAGCAGCCCGGGGGGAACTGGGGCCAACGTCCTGACTTTC
TRBV6-1	-	TRBJ2-5	TRBD2	CASNELAGAGETQYF	TGTGCCAGCAACGAACTAGCGGGGGCGGGCGAGACCCAGTACTTC